The following is a T cell receptor (beta chain) sequence with its context. Its antigen remains unknown. This sample also contains other DNA sequences that code for the same CDR3. In the PCR, 60 Vbeta and 13 Jbeta primers were used. Sequencing was performed with immunoSEQ multiplex PCR; in TCRdb, only in-frame clones are kept and a portion is missing. The top ten hold 2.5% to 3.5% of the sample, which has some 120,000 clones, 9% to 10% seen once. These data are taken from a study of cytomegalovirus exposure and HLA in healthy donors. Across the whole study: Among the 350 to 400 donors who were genotyped, 70% to 90% fell in the genetic ancestry cluster that is associated with self-reported Caucasian donors.

CDR1 is MNHEY, CDR2 SVGAGI, per germline. This CDR3 region has 14 residues. V lost 5 bases to trimming and J lost 2 bases; unmatched junction nucleotides: 5. General study results and limits: A later analysis, which compared TCR beta chains of equal frequency, found the HLA-associated ones more clonally expanded. Upon later analysis, TCR association rates were observed to vary by HLA locus, being highest for DRB1 and lowest for HLA-C.

This receptor was obtained from a man between 25 and 39 years old in good health and CMV-seronegative. The sequenced sample consisted of PBMCs. The V call is TRBV6-5, the J call TRBJ2-7, with 8 positions matching TRBD1. The CDR3 sequence: CASSAGTGAYEQYF. The CDR3, as DNA: TGTGCCAGCAGTGCAGGGACAGGTGCCTACGAGCAGTACTTC.